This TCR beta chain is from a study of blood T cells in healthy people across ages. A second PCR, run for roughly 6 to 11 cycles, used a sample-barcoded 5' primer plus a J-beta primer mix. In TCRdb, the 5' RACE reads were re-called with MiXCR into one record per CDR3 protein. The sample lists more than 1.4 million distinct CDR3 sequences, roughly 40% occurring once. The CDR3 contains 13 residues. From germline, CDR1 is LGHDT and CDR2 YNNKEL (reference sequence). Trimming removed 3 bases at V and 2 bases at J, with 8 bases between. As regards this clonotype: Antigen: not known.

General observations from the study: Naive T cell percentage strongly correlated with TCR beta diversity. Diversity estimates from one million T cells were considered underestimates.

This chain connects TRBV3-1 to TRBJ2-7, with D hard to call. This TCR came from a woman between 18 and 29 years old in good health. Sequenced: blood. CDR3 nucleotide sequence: TGTGCCAGCAGCCAGCTCGGCACCTACGAGCAGTACTTC. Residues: CASSQLGTYEQYF.